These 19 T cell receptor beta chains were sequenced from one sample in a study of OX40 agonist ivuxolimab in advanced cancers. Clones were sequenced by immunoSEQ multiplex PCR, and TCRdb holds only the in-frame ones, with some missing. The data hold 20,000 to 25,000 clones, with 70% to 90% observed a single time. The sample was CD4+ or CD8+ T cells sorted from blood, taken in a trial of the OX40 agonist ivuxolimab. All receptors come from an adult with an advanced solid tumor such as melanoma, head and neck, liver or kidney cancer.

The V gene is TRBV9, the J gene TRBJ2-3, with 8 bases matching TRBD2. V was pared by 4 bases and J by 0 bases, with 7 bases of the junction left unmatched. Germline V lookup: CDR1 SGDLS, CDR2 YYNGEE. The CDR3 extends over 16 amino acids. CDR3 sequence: CASSHGGGSSTDTQYF. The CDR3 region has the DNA TGTGCCAGCAGCCATGGCGGGGGGTCTAGCACAGATACGCAGTATTTT.

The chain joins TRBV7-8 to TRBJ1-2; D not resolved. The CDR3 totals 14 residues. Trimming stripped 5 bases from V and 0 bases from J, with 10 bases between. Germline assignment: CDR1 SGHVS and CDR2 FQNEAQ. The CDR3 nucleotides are TGTGCCAGCAGCCACCTGGGTCCTAACTATGGCTACACCTTC. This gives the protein CASSHLGPNYGYTF.

The CDR3 region is CASSLGRVEYTGELFF. The CDR3 bases are TGTGCCAGCAGCTTAGGCAGGGTGGAGTACACCGGGGAGCTGTTTTTT. This chain links TRBV7-8 with TRBJ2-2; a weak D match, TRBD1 (5 bases). The CDR3 length is 16 residues. Trimming took off 1 base at V and 3 bases at J, with 12 bases between the two ends. The germline gives CDR1 SGHVS, CDR2 FQNEAQ.

As DNA, the CDR3 is TGTGCCAGCAGTTTAGACTGGAGCACAGATACGCAGTATTTT. Translated, it gives CASSLDWSTDTQYF. V usage is TRBV27 and J usage is TRBJ2-3; no reliable D call. CDR1 is MNHEY, CDR2 SMNVEV, per germline (reference sequence). V lost 2 bases and J lost 0, with 6 bases in between. The CDR3 contains 14 residues.

CDR3 amino acids: CASSLGWGQIANYGYTF. The CDR3 coding sequence is TGTGCCAGCAGCTTAGGATGGGGACAGATTGCTAACTATGGCTACACCTTC. The chain links TRBV13 to TRBJ1-2; 7 nucleotides agree with TRBD1. J gave up 0 bases and V 0 bases, and 7 bases lay outside the gene matches. The CDR3 consists of 17 residues. Germline V gene lookup returns CDR1 PRHDT and CDR2 FYEKMQ (reference sequence).

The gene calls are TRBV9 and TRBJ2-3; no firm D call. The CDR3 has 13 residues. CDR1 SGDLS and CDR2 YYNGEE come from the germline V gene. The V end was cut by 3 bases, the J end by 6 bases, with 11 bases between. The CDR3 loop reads CASSDSRADTQYF. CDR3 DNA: TGTGCCAGCAGCGACTCTCGAGCCGATACGCAGTATTTT.

CDR3 sequence: CASSFLEGSNTEAFF. The CDR3 region has the DNA TGTGCCAGCAGCTTCCTGGAAGGTTCGAACACTGAAGCTTTCTTT. The chain combines TRBV4-2 with TRBJ1-1, with D unresolved. V was shortened by 5 bases and J by 1 base, with 14 bases between the two germline ends. The CDR3 runs to 15 residues. CDR1 and CDR2 from the germline V gene are LGHNA and YNFKEQ.

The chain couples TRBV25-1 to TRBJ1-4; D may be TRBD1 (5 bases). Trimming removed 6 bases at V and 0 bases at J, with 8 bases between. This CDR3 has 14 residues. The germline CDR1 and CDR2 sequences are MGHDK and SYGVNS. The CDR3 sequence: CASRGGATNEKLFF. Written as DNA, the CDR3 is TGTGCCAGCAGGGGGGGGGCAACTAATGAAAAACTGTTTTTT.

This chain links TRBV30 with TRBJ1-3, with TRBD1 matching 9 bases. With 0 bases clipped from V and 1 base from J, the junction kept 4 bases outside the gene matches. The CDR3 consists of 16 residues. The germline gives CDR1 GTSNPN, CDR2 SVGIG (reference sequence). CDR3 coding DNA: TGTGCCTGGAGTGTTAACAGGGGGCCGTCTGGAAACACCATATATTTT. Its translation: CAWSVNRGPSGNTIYF.

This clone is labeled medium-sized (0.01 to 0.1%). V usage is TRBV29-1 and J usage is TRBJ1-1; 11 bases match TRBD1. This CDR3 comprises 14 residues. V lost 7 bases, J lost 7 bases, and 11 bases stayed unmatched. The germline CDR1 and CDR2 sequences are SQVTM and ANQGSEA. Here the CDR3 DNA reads TGCAGCGCTCGGACAGGGGGCATTGAAAGTGAAGCTTTCTTT. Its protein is CSARTGGIESEAFF.

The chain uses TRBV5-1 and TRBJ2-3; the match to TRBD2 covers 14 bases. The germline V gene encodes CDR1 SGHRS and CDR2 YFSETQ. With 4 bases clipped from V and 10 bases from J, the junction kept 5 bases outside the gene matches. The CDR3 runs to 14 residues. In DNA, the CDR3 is TGCGCCAGCAGCCCGTGGACTAGCGGGGGGCCGCAGTATTTT. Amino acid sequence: CASSPWTSGGPQYF.

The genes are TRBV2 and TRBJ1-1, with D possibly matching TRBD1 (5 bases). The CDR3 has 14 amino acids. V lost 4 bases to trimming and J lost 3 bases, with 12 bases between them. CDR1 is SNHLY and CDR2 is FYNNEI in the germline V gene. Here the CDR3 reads CASSGAKGHTEAFF. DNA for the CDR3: TGTGCCAGCAGTGGCGCGAAGGGACACACTGAAGCTTTCTTT.

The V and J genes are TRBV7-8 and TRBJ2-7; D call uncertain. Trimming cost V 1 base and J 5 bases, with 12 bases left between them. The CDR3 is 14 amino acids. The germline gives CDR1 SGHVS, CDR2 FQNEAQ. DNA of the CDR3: TGTGCCAGCAGCTTAGAGTCTAGTCTGGACGAGCAGTACTTC. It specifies CASSLESSLDEQYF.

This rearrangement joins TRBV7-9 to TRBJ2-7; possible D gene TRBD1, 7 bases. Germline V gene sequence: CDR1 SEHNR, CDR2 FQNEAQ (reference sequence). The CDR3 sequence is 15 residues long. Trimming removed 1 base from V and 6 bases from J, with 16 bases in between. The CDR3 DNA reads TGTGCCAGCAGCTTAGTAGGCAGGGGGGAAGGCGAGCAGTACTTC. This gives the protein CASSLVGRGEGEQYF.

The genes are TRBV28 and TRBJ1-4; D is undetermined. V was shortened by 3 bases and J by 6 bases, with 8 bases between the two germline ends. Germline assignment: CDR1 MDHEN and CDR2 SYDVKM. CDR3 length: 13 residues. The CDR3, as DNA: TGTGCCAGCAGTTTGGTCGTAGATGAAAAACTGTTTTTT. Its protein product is CASSLVVDEKLFF. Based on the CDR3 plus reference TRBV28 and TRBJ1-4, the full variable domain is DVKVTQSSRYLVKRTGEKVFLECVQDMDHENMFWYRQDPGLGLRLIYFSYDVKMKEKGDIPEGYSVSREKKERFSLILESASTNQTSMYLCASSLVVDEKLFFGSGTQLSVL.

The CDR3 region is CASSPWVGSSETQYF. Here the CDR3 DNA reads TGTGCCAGCAGCCCCTGGGTGGGTAGCTCAGAGACCCAGTACTTC. The chain is built from TRBV7-2 and TRBJ2-5, with unresolved D. V was cut by 5 bases and J by 4 bases, with 17 bases left in between. The CDR3 totals 15 residues. The germline CDR1 and CDR2 sequences are SGHTA and FQGNSA.

The CDR3 sequence: CASSLGLDNEQFF. In DNA form, the CDR3 reads TGTGCCAGCAGCTTGGGGCTGGACAATGAGCAGTTCTTC. The rearrangement uses TRBV5-4 and TRBJ2-1; D is uncertain. Trimming pared 0 bases from V and 5 bases from J, leaving 6 bases between. The CDR3 runs to 13 residues. The germline V gene encodes CDR1 SGHNT and CDR2 YYREEE (reference sequence).

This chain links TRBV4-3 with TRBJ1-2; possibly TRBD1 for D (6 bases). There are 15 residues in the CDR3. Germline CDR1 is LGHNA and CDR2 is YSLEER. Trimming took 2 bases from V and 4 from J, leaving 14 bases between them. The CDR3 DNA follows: TGCGCCAGCAGCCAACTACGACAGGTTACCTATGGCTACACCTTC. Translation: CASSQLRQVTYGYTF.

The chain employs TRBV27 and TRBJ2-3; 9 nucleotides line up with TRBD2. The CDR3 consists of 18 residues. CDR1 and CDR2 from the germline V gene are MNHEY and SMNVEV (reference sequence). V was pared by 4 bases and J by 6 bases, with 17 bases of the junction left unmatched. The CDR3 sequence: CASSSTAGGARLRDTQYF. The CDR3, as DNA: TGTGCCAGCAGTTCCACCGCGGGGGGGGCCCGTTTGCGGGATACGCAGTATTTT.